A single sample is the source of the 28 T cell receptor beta chains below, sequenced in a study of CD8 T cells in Susac syndrome. Reverse transcription of roughly 0.5 to 1 ug RNA was performed with random hexamers. TCRdb analysed the immunoSEQ multiplex PCR reads with MiXCR anew, one entry per CDR3 protein. Of roughly 250,000 distinct CDR3 sequences listed, approximately 95% were seen once; the top ten hold about 0.1%. The sequenced sample was CD4+ T cells from PBMCs. These receptors were taken from a human donor with Susac syndrome.

The chain has TRBV9 and TRBJ1-5; 9 bases are a match to TRBD1. The CDR3 length is 15 residues. CDR1 SGDLS and CDR2 YYNGEE come from the germline V gene. The ends lost 3 bases at V and 4 bases at J; junction bases unmatched: 5. This CDR3 reads CASSAGQGGNQPQHF. The CDR3 nucleotides are TGTGCCAGCAGCGCGGGACAGGGAGGTAATCAGCCCCAGCATTTT.

The chain couples TRBV20-1 to TRBJ2-1; TRBD2 agrees at 8 bases. The germline gives CDR1 DFQATT, CDR2 SNEGSKA (reference sequence). The CDR3 is 18 residues long. With V trimmed by 3 bases and J by 2 bases, 15 bases remained unmatched. CDR3 residues: CSARYSGSYVLAYNEQFF. The DNA of the CDR3 is TGCAGTGCTAGGTACAGCGGGAGTTATGTCTTGGCCTACAATGAGCAGTTCTTC.

This sequence joins TRBV3-1 and TRBJ2-5; a weak D match, TRBD2 (5 bases). This CDR3 comprises 14 residues. V dropped 5 bases and J dropped 1 base, with 11 bases sitting between them. Germline lookup yields CDR1 LGHDT and CDR2 YNNKEL (reference sequence). In DNA form, the CDR3 reads TGTGCCAGCAGCGACCTCGGGGTCCAAGAGACCCAGTACTTC. It specifies CASSDLGVQETQYF.

The V gene is TRBV12-3 or TRBV12-4, the J gene TRBJ1-5; D possibly corresponds to TRBD1 (6 bases). V was shortened by 6 bases and J by 6 bases, with 15 bases between the two germline ends. The CDR3 totals 14 residues. CDR3 bases: TGTGCCAGCAGGCGTACAGGGTCGCGTCAGCCCCAGCATTTT. Translation: CASRRTGSRQPQHF.

The chain links TRBV20-1 to TRBJ2-1; no clear D. The CDR3 spans 11 residues. CDR1 and CDR2 from the germline V gene are DFQATT and SNEGSKA (reference sequence). V was cut by 0 bases and J by 7 bases, with 4 bases left in between. The chain's CDR3 is CSARELNEQFF. The DNA for the CDR3 is TGCAGTGCTAGAGAGCTGAATGAGCAGTTCTTC.

This clonotype has only one observation. This chain connects TRBV5-5 to TRBJ2-2; 7 bases are a match to TRBD2. Losses at the gene ends were 4 bases for V and 2 bases for J; bases not matched to a gene: 5. The CDR3 has 15 residues. CDR1 is SGHKS, CDR2 YYEKEE, per germline (reference sequence). The CDR3 sequence is CASSGQRGNTGELFF. Here the CDR3 DNA reads TGTGCCAGCAGCGGCCAGCGGGGTAACACCGGGGAGCTGTTTTTT.

The gene calls are TRBV15 and TRBJ2-7, with D possibly TRBD1 on 6 matching bases. V lost 3 bases, J lost 5 bases, and 17 bases lay in between. Germline values: CDR1 LNHNV, CDR2 YYDKDF (reference sequence). This CDR3 spans 15 amino acids. CDR3 DNA: TGTGCCACCAGCAGTGGGGGCCTGGTTTTCGACGAGCAGTACTTC. Protein sequence: CATSSGGLVFDEQYF. Complete variable domain (other parts from reference TRBV15 and TRBJ2-7): DAMVIQNPRYQVTQFGKPVTLSCSQTLNHNVMYWYQQKSSQAPKLLFHYYDKDFNNEADTPDNFQSRRPNTSFCFLDIRSPGLGDTAMYLCATSSGGLVFDEQYFGPGTRLTVT.

The chain has TRBV18 and TRBJ1-1, with 9 bases fitting TRBD1. V shed 3 bases and J 4 bases; nucleotides not matched to a gene: 6. The CDR3 is made up of 15 amino acids. Germline lookup yields CDR1 KGHSH and CDR2 LQKENI. The CDR3 sequence: CASSPNRGLSTEAFF. CDR3 coding DNA: TGTGCCAGCTCACCTAACAGGGGGCTAAGCACTGAAGCTTTCTTT.

This clonotype came up once. This rearrangement joins TRBV29-1 to TRBJ2-7; 10 nucleotides align to TRBD1. With 3 bases clipped from V and 3 bases from J, the junction kept 5 bases outside the gene matches. The CDR3 runs 14 residues. CDR1 SQVTM and CDR2 ANQGSEA come from the germline V gene. CDR3 amino acids: CSVESRTGGYEQYF. In nucleotides, the CDR3 is TGCAGCGTTGAGAGTCGGACAGGGGGCTACGAGCAGTACTTC.

The chain links TRBV2 to TRBJ2-5; D gene unclear. The CDR3 totals 12 residues. The V end was cut by 6 bases, the J end by 2 bases, with 7 bases between. Germline CDR1 SNHLY, CDR2 FYNNEI. CDR3 sequence: CASRQWQETQYF. DNA of the CDR3: TGTGCCAGCAGACAGTGGCAAGAGACCCAGTACTTC. Supplemented by reference TRBV2 and TRBJ2-5, the full variable domain reads EPEVTQTPSHQVTQMGQEVILRCVPISNHLYFYWYRQILGQKVEFLVSFYNNEISEKSEIFDDQFSVERPDGSNFTLKIRSTKLEDSAMYFCASRQWQETQYFGPGTRLLVL.

The chain recombines TRBV5-1 with TRBJ1-1; D remains ambiguous. The CDR3 sequence is 13 residues long. The V gene's germline CDR1 is SGHRS and CDR2 YFSETQ. V lost 5 bases, J lost 0 bases, and 8 bases lay in between. Written as DNA, the CDR3 is TGCGCCAGCAGATCAGACCTGAACACTGAAGCTTTCTTT. Its protein is CASRSDLNTEAFF.

This chain connects TRBV7-9 to TRBJ2-7; the match to TRBD1 covers 8 bases. The junction had 8 bases not matched to a gene; V was cut back by 5 bases and J by 5 bases. Germline-derived CDR1 and CDR2 are SEHNR and FQNEAQ (reference sequence). This CDR3 is 14 amino acids long. CDR3 in amino acids: CASSPGGKVHEQYF. CDR3 in DNA: TGTGCCAGCAGCCCAGGGGGCAAGGTCCACGAGCAGTACTTC.

The gene calls are TRBV29-1 and TRBJ1-2; no clear D gene. V lost 4 bases and J 6 bases, leaving 9 bases between the germline ends. The CDR3 extends over 11 amino acids. The V gene's germline CDR1 is SQVTM and CDR2 ANQGSEA. In nucleotides, the CDR3 is TGCAGCGTTGGTGGGCGGGATGGCTACACCTTC. Residues: CSVGGRDGYTF.

The V and J genes are TRBV29-1 and TRBJ2-5; D is unresolved. Trimming removed 3 bases from V and 4 bases from J, with 9 bases in between. CDR1 is SQVTM and CDR2 is ANQGSEA in the germline V gene. The CDR3 length is 12 residues. As DNA, the CDR3 is TGCAGCGTTGAGCCAACTCGAGAGACCCAGTACTTC. Its protein product is CSVEPTRETQYF.

This chain joins TRBV3-1 and TRBJ1-1, with D perhaps matching TRBD1 (6 bases). V lost 8 bases to trimming and J lost 1 base, with 14 bases between them. CDR3 length: 14 amino acids. Germline-derived CDR1 and CDR2 are LGHDT and YNNKEL (reference sequence). The CDR3 nucleotides are TGTGCCAGCGGACCTACGGACAGGAACACTGAAGCTTTCTTT. It yields the protein CASGPTDRNTEAFF.

The V call is TRBV7-2, the J call TRBJ2-3; 7 bases line up with TRBD2. Trimming removed 2 bases from V and 2 bases from J; junction bases left unmatched: 7. The CDR3 has 16 residues. Germline loops: CDR1 SGHTA, CDR2 FQGNSA. The CDR3 sequence is CASSLWASGPTDTQYF. The CDR3 DNA reads as TGTGCCAGCAGCTTATGGGCTAGCGGACCCACAGATACGCAGTATTTT. Full variable domain (rest looked up from reference TRBV7-2 and TRBJ2-3): GAGVSQSPSNKVTEKGKDVELRCDPISGHTALYWYRQSLGQGLEFLIYFQGNSAPDKSGLPSDRFSAERTGGSVSTLTIQRTQQEDSAVYLCASSLWASGPTDTQYFGPGTRLTVL.

This chain links TRBV5-1 with TRBJ1-1; D is ambiguous. The V gene lost 0 bases and the J gene lost 0 bases, with 3 bases spanning the gap. This CDR3 is built from 13 residues. The germline V gene has CDR1 SGHRS and CDR2 YFSETQ. In DNA, the CDR3 is TGCGCCAGCAGCTTGGATCTGAACACTGAAGCTTTCTTT. Translating it yields CASSLDLNTEAFF.

The rearrangement uses TRBV20-1 and TRBJ1-1; D unclear. Trimming stripped 0 bases from V and 5 bases from J, with 10 bases between. The CDR3 contains 13 residues. In germline, CDR1 is DFQATT, CDR2 SNEGSKA (reference sequence). DNA for the CDR3: TGCAGTGCTAGAGATCATTTCCAAACTGAAGCTTTCTTT. Amino acids: CSARDHFQTEAFF.

This sequence joins TRBV20-1 and TRBJ2-3, with 9 bases matching TRBD1. This CDR3 is built from 13 residues. In germline, CDR1 is DFQATT, CDR2 SNEGSKA (reference sequence). Losses at the gene ends were 6 bases for V and 1 base for J; bases not matched to a gene: 2. The CDR3 reads CSARTGGTDTQYF. CDR3 DNA: TGCAGTGCACGGACAGGGGGCACAGATACGCAGTATTTT.

This clonotype was recorded only once. The chain combines TRBV4-1 with TRBJ2-7, with D maybe TRBD2 (7 bases). V dropped 1 base and J dropped 4 bases, with 26 bases sitting between them. Germline CDR1 is MGHRA and CDR2 is YSYEKL. The CDR3 totals 19 residues. In nucleotides, the CDR3 is TGCGCCAGCAGCCAAGCCCAAAGGGGGGTGCTGGCGGGAGTGTACGAGCAGTACTTC. Translated, it gives CASSQAQRGVLAGVYEQYF.

The chain couples TRBV9 to TRBJ1-1; no clear D. Trimming took off 0 bases at V and 0 bases at J, with 15 bases between the two ends. This CDR3 comprises 17 residues. Germline values: CDR1 SGDLS, CDR2 YYNGEE. The CDR3 DNA reads TGTGCCAGCAGCGTAGGTTCAACCAGTACGTTGAACACTGAAGCTTTCTTT. Translation: CASSVGSTSTLNTEAFF. Complete variable domain (other parts from reference TRBV9 and TRBJ1-1): DSGVTQTPKHLITATGQRVTLRCSPRSGDLSVYWYQQSLDQGLQFLIQYYNGEERAKGNILERFSAQQFPDLHSELNLSSLELGDSALYFCASSVGSTSTLNTEAFFGQGTRLTVV.

The chain employs TRBV28 and TRBJ2-7; D assignment may be TRBD1 or TRBD2 (6 bases each). CDR3 length equals 14 residues. The V end was cut by 6 bases, the J end by 3 bases, with 15 bases between. Germline V gene lookup returns CDR1 MDHEN and CDR2 SYDVKM. CDR3 bases: TGTGCCAGCAGCGAGGGGGGCAAGCTCTACGAGCAGTACTTC. Translation gives CASSEGGKLYEQYF.

This rearrangement joins TRBV4-2 to TRBJ1-1, with D unclear. Trimming took 2 bases from V and 4 from J, leaving 14 bases between them. The germline gives CDR1 LGHNA, CDR2 YNFKEQ. The CDR3 runs to 15 residues. In DNA, the CDR3 is TGTGCCAGCAGCCAACCTAGTAGAAGGAGCACTGAAGCTTTCTTT. Translating gives CASSQPSRRSTEAFF.

The J gene is TRBJ2-1, the V gene TRBV20-1; TRBD2 aligns across 9 bases. V was clipped by 2 bases and J by 3 bases; unmatched bases: 5. CDR1 is DFQATT and CDR2 is SNEGSKA in the germline V gene (reference sequence). CDR3 length: 15 residues. The CDR3 DNA reads TGCAGTGCTAGATCGACTAGCGGTTACTACAATGAGCAGTTCTTC. Protein: CSARSTSGYYNEQFF.

The gene calls are TRBV1 and TRBJ2-6. TRBV1 is a listed pseudogene. The CDR3 spans 18 residues. The CDR3 DNA reads TGCACCAGCAGGTGGTCTCGTTTGTGCACAAAGCGGGCCAACGTCCTGACTTTC. Amino acid sequence: CTSRWSRLCTKRANVLTF.

The gene calls are TRBV20-1 and TRBJ1-5; D remains unclear. V lost 1 base, J lost 4 bases, and 5 bases lay in between. CDR1 is DFQATT, CDR2 SNEGSKA, per germline (reference sequence). The CDR3 is 12 residues long. The CDR3 loop reads CSARGWNQPQHF. In DNA, the CDR3 is TGCAGTGCTAGAGGGTGGAATCAGCCCCAGCATTTT.

The chain is built from TRBV6-2 or TRBV6-3 and TRBJ2-5; 9 bases are a match to TRBD1. This CDR3 is built from 15 residues. Germline values: CDR1 MNHEY, CDR2 SVGEGT. With V trimmed by 6 bases and J by 5 bases, 10 bases remained unmatched. CDR3 sequence (DNA): TGTGCCAGCAGAACGGGACAGGGATTCGCCGAGACCCAGTACTTC. It encodes CASRTGQGFAETQYF.

The chain carries TRBV19 and TRBJ1-2, with TRBD1 identical over 9 bases. Germline values: CDR1 LNHDA, CDR2 SQIVND (reference sequence). The CDR3 runs 15 residues. Losses at the gene ends were 3 bases for V and 2 bases for J; bases not matched to a gene: 4. The CDR3 loop is CASSIRTGENYGYTF. CDR3 sequence (DNA): TGTGCCAGTAGTATCCGGACAGGGGAAAACTATGGCTACACCTTC.